This entry lists 17 T cell receptor beta chains sequenced from one sample in a study of T cell clonality in common variable immunodeficiency. Overall study findings and caveats: Fewer deletions and N-nucleotide insertions were reportedly seen in common variable immunodeficiency TCR beta sequences.

Sequencing used immunoSEQ multiplex PCR; TCRdb keeps in-frame clones, though not all of them. This sample comprises around 30,000 clones, none seen once only. These receptors' targets are unknown. Sequences were obtained from peripheral blood mononuclear cells. All receptors derive from a human donor with common variable immunodeficiency.

This clone was counted ten times or more. The read terminates 3 residues before the CDR3 end, so the remaining end is supplied by the germline J gene. The chain is built from TRBV6-1 and TRBJ1-5, with TRBD1 matching 9 bases. The length of the CDR3 is 14 residues. Germline CDR1 is MNHNS and CDR2 is SASEGT. With V trimmed by 5 bases and J by 4 bases, 3 bases remained unmatched. CDR3 DNA (partial): TGTGCCAGCAGTCAAGACAGGGGGAATCAGCCC. Its protein product is CASSQDRGNQP. From start to end, the CDR3 is CASSQDRGNQPQHF.

To note about this clone: Read sequence stops 3 residues before the CDR3 end, and the germline J gene provides the missing end. J is TRBJ2-3 and V is TRBV20-1, with 12 bases aligning to TRBD2. Germline lookup yields CDR1 DFQATT and CDR2 SNEGSKA (reference sequence). V dropped 6 bases and J dropped 2; count of bases not matched to a gene: 6. The CDR3 is 15 residues long. The DNA read from the CDR3 is TGCAGTGCCTCACTAGCGGGGGGTCTCACAGATACG. This sequence encodes CSASLAGGLTDT. The CDR3 reads in full as CSASLAGGLTDTQYF.

The sample holds many counts of this clone. The missing CDR3 end, 3 residues past where the read stops, is filled in from the germline J gene. This sequence joins TRBV2 and TRBJ1-2, with D unclear. CDR3 length: 13 amino acids. Germline V gene data show CDR1 as SNHLY and CDR2 as FYNNEI. V was pared by 1 base and J by 4 bases, with 7 bases between. CDR3 sequence: CASSEVLFYGYTF. The DNA read from the CDR3 is TGTGCCAGCAGTGAAGTCCTCTTCTATGGC. The variable domain in full, completed from reference TRBV2 and TRBJ1-2, reads EPEVTQTPSHQVTQMGQEVILRCVPISNHLYFYWYRQILGQKVEFLVSFYNNEISEKSEIFDDQFSVERPDGSNFTLKIRSTKLEDSAMYFCASSEVLFYGYTFGSGTRLTVV.

Concerning this clone: From the germline J gene comes the end of the CDR3, since the read stops 3 residues before it. V and J are TRBV2 and TRBJ1-2, with TRBD1 matching over 8 bases. CDR3 size: 14 residues. The germline gives CDR1 SNHLY, CDR2 FYNNEI. The part of the CDR3 DNA that was read is TGTGCCAGCAGTGAATCAGGGGGCGCGGGGGGC. Its protein product is CASSESGGAGG. The entire CDR3 is CASSESGGAGGYTF. The whole variable domain, filled in from reference TRBV2 and TRBJ1-2, reads EPEVTQTPSHQVTQMGQEVILRCVPISNHLYFYWYRQILGQKVEFLVSFYNNEISEKSEIFDDQFSVERPDGSNFTLKIRSTKLEDSAMYFCASSESGGAGGYTFGSGTRLTVV.

Concerning this clone: The CDR3 extends 3 residues past the end of the read, so its final part is completed from the germline J gene. The chain combines TRBV5-1 with TRBJ2-5; D is possibly TRBD1 (6 bases). Between the trimmed V and J ends, which lost 4 bases and 0 bases, there was a span of 19 bases. Germline values: CDR1 SGHRS, CDR2 YFSETQ. The CDR3 loop spans 17 amino acids. Partial CDR3 DNA: TGCGCCAGCAGCCCGTGGAAGCGAGCAGGGGACCAAGAGACC. Translated, it gives CASSPWKRAGDQET. The CDR3 as a whole reads CASSPWKRAGDQETQYF.

This clone was observed many times. The CDR3 end falls 3 residues outside the read, so it is completed with the germline J gene. This chain links TRBV18 with TRBJ2-4, with a possible D match to TRBD1 (5 bases). The germline V gene has CDR1 KGHSH and CDR2 LQKENI. The CDR3 loop spans 13 amino acids. The ends were cut back, 4 bases at V and 7 bases at J, with 11 bases in the middle. The sequenced CDR3 bases are TGTGCCAGCTCACTAGGGGCACGGAACATT. This gives the protein CASSLGARNI. The full CDR3 protein is CASSLGARNIQYF.

This clone appeared a few times. The missing CDR3 end, 3 residues past where the read stops, is filled in from the germline J gene. The J gene is TRBJ2-2, the V gene TRBV19; D gene unclear. The length of the CDR3 is 13 residues. Per the germline V gene, CDR1 is LNHDA and CDR2 is SQIVND (reference sequence). The ends were cut back, 0 bases at V and 6 bases at J, with 5 bases in the middle. The CDR3 sequence: CASSIDRAGELFF. CDR3 DNA (partial): TGTGCCAGTAGTATAGACCGGGCCGGGGAG.

In its sample, this clone was seen many times. The read halts 3 residues ahead of the CDR3 end, with the missing end drawn from the germline J gene. The chain has TRBV5-6 and TRBJ2-5; 11 nucleotides align to TRBD2. CDR1 is SGHDT and CDR2 is YYEEEE in the germline V gene. This CDR3 region has 15 residues. Germline trimming cut 4 bases from V and 1 base from J; bases unmatched to any gene: 3. The DNA read from the CDR3 is TGTGCCAGCAGCCTTAGCGGGGGGGGCCAAGAGACC. The encoded protein is CASSLSGGGQET. The complete CDR3 sequence is CASSLSGGGQETQYF. The full variable domain, rest sourced from reference TRBV5-6 and TRBJ2-5, is DAGVTQSPTHLIKTRGQQVTLRCSPKSGHDTVSWYQQALGQGPQFIFQYYEEEERQRGNFPDRFSGHQFPNYSSELNVNALLLGDSALYLCASSLSGGGQETQYFGPGTRLLVL.

A few counts support this clone. From the germline J gene comes the end of the CDR3, since the read stops 3 residues before it. The rearrangement links TRBV20-1 to TRBJ2-3; D perhaps matches TRBD1 (7 bases). This CDR3 has 15 amino acids. Trimming pared 2 bases from V and 3 bases from J, leaving 15 bases between. The germline CDR1 and CDR2 sequences are DFQATT and SNEGSKA (reference sequence). CDR3 sequence: CSARKGSGGTDTQYF. The sequenced CDR3 bases are TGCAGTGCTAGAAAGGGTTCAGGGGGGACAGATACG.

The sequenced CDR3 bases are TGCGCCAGCAGCTCAGGGTCCTACTCCTACAATGAG. Translated: CASSSGSYSYNE. The full CDR3 protein reads CASSSGSYSYNEQFF. The chain is built from TRBV5-1 and TRBJ2-1; tentatively, D is TRBD1 (5 bases). The CDR3 end lies 3 residues beyond the end of the read and is filled in from the germline J gene. V gave up 3 bases and J gave up 0 bases, with 10 bases separating them. This CDR3 has 15 residues. From germline, CDR1 is SGHRS and CDR2 YFSETQ. Complete variable domain (other parts from reference TRBV5-1 and TRBJ2-1): KAGVTQTPRYLIKTRGQQVTLSCSPISGHRSVSWYQQTPGQGLQFLFEYFSETQRNKGNFPGRFSGRQFSNSRSEMNVSTLELGDSALYLCASSSGSYSYNEQFFGPGTRLTVL.

This clone has only a few counts. The read stops 3 residues short of the end of the CDR3; the missing end is completed from the germline J gene. The chain links TRBV20-1 to TRBJ2-5; D is undetermined. CDR1 is DFQATT, CDR2 SNEGSKA, per germline (reference sequence). V was trimmed by 4 bases and J by 4 bases, leaving 13 bases between them. CDR3 length equals 13 residues. Incomplete CDR3 DNA: TGCAGTGCTACCGCGTTCCATTCAGAGACC. Protein: CSATAFHSET. The whole CDR3 protein is CSATAFHSETQYF.

On this clone: The read stops 3 residues short of the end of the CDR3; the missing end is completed from the germline J gene. The chain uses TRBV5-1 and TRBJ1-1, with no clear D. Trimming removed 4 bases at V and 5 bases at J, with 15 bases between. The germline gives CDR1 SGHRS, CDR2 YFSETQ. This CDR3 has 14 residues. The sequenced CDR3 bases are TGCGCCAGCAGCCTAGTTGGGTTTGGGACTGAA. Its protein is CASSLVGFGTE. The whole CDR3 sequence is CASSLVGFGTEAFF.

This clone occurred a few times. Read sequence stops 3 residues before the CDR3 end, and the germline J gene provides the missing end. The chain couples TRBV7-9 to TRBJ1-1; 11 bases are shared with TRBD1. The V gene's germline CDR1 is SEHNR and CDR2 FQNEAQ (reference sequence). J gave up 5 bases and V 6 bases, and 8 bases lay outside the gene matches. The length of the CDR3 is 15 residues. The CDR3 spells CASRFQGTGGTEAFF. The sequenced CDR3 bases are TGTGCCAGCAGGTTTCAAGGGACAGGGGGGACTGAA.

A word on this clone: With the read ending 3 residues before the CDR3 end, the germline J gene is used to fill in that end. This chain links TRBV5-1 with TRBJ1-6; D is perhaps TRBD1 (6 bases). The CDR3 spans 14 residues. The germline V gene has CDR1 SGHRS and CDR2 YFSETQ. Trimming shortened V by 0 bases and J by 9 bases, and 10 bases separated the two germline ends. The CDR3 loop is CASSLAQGSSPLHF. The covered CDR3 bases are TGCGCCAGCAGCTTGGCACAGGGCAGTTCACCC.

The sample holds a few counts of this clone. From the germline J gene comes the end of the CDR3, since the read stops 3 residues before it. The rearrangement links TRBV7-2 to TRBJ1-2; D ambiguous. The CDR3 is made up of 13 amino acids. The germline V gene has CDR1 SGHTA and CDR2 FQGNSA. Between the trimmed V and J ends, which lost 3 bases and 2 bases, there was a span of 7 bases. The DNA read from the CDR3 is TGTGCCAGCAGCTTGGCGGGGAACTATGGC. This codes for CASSLAGNYG. The entire CDR3 protein reads CASSLAGNYGYTF.

This clone was found a few times. The read ends 3 residues before the CDR3 terminus; that terminus is restored from the germline J gene. This chain joins TRBV7-3 and TRBJ2-3; TRBD1 might be the D (5 bases). With 4 bases removed from V and 2 bases from J, the gap between germline ends came to 7 bases. The CDR3 is 13 amino acids. From germline, CDR1 is SGHTA and CDR2 FQGTGA. CDR3 protein: CASSSDTTDTQYF. Partial CDR3 DNA: TGTGCCAGCAGCTCGGACACCACAGATACG. Filled out from reference TRBV7-3 and TRBJ2-3, the complete variable domain reads GAGVSQTPSNKVTEKGKYVELRCDPISGHTALYWYRQSLGQGPEFLIYFQGTGAADDSGLPNDRFFAVRPEGSVSTLKIQRTERGDSAVYLCASSSDTTDTQYFGPGTRLTVL.

The sample holds a few counts of this clone. The read ends 3 residues early relative to the CDR3; the germline J gene fills the gap. The chain recombines TRBV6-2 or TRBV6-3 with TRBJ2-3, with 8 bases that match TRBD2. CDR3 length: 15 amino acids. J lost 4 bases, V lost 6 bases, and 9 bases had no gene match. In germline, CDR1 is MNHEY, CDR2 SVGEGT. The part of the CDR3 DNA that was read is TGTGCCAGCAGCCGTGCGACTAGCGTGTCAGATACG. Its protein is CASSRATSVSDT. The full CDR3 reads CASSRATSVSDTQYF.